Listed below are T cell receptor beta chains from one sample, sequenced in a study of post-analysis software for immune sequencing data. One entry per CDR3 protein, called by TCRdb with MiXCR from the PCR reads. The sample yields around 700,000 distinct CDR3 sequences, approximately 59% seen once. Material for sequencing was blood. The receptors were sampled from a girl aged 2-9 years with multiple sclerosis. The CDR3 runs from the conserved cysteine through the conserved F or W. Fields, in order: clone size, D gene, J gene, V gene, CDR3 DNA, CDR3 protein. D genes are given only for firm matches. Only some rows state a clone size, as once, few, many or a class for expanded clones.

NA NA TRBJ2-5 TRBV20-1 TGCAGTGCTACTCGGGACTCCGCGACAGGGGAGACCCAGTACTTC CSATRDSATGETQYF
NA NA TRBJ2-1 TRBV6-5 TGTGCCAGCATGGTACTAGATGAGCAGTTCTTC CASMVLDEQFF
NA NA TRBJ1-2 TRBV29-1 TGCAGCGTTGTACTTGGAGTAAACTATGGCTACACCTTC CSVVLGVNYGYTF
few TRBD1 TRBJ2-5 TRBV29-1 TGCAGCGTTGAACCGGGAGGACAGGGGATGGAGACCCAGTACTTC CSVEPGGQGMETQYF
NA NA TRBJ2-1 TRBV25-1 TGTGCCAGCAGTGAATTTGGGGCCAATGAGCAGTTCTTC CASSEFGANEQFF
NA NA TRBJ2-3 TRBV20-1 TGCAGTGCTAGGGAGTGGGATGGCACAGATACGCAGTATTTT CSAREWDGTDTQYF
NA NA TRBJ2-5 TRBV7-9 TGTGCCAGCAGCCCCCGGACGACAGGTCAAGAGACCCAGTACTTC CASSPRTTGQETQYF
few NA TRBJ2-5 TRBV10-3 TGTGCCATCAGTGACTCCGGCTCACCGGAGACCCAGTACTTC CAISDSGSPETQYF
NA TRBD1 TRBJ2-7 TRBV7-9 TGTGCCAGCAGCCCAGGCCCTGACAGGGGCCACGAGCAGTACTTC CASSPGPDRGHEQYF
NA NA TRBJ2-5 TRBV29-1 TGCAGCGTTGAAGATCGGGCCCTTACCCAAGAGACCCAGTACTTC CSVEDRALTQETQYF
NA TRBD2 TRBJ2-1 TRBV15 TGTGCCACCAGCAGACGGACTAGCGGAAACAATGAGCAGTTCTTC CATSRRTSGNNEQFF
NA TRBD2 TRBJ2-3 TRBV7-2 TGTGCCAGCAGCCCCCAGGGACTAGCGGTGACAGATACGCAGTATTTT CASSPQGLAVTDTQYF
NA NA TRBJ2-3 TRBV7-2 TGTGCCAGCAGCTTAGTGGGGGCCTTAAGAGTAAATACGCAGTATTTT CASSLVGALRVNTQYF
NA NA TRBJ1-2 TRBV29-1 TGCAGCGTTGTGGGCGCAGGTCACTTGAACTATGGCTACACCTTC CSVVGAGHLNYGYTF
NA TRBD2 TRBJ2-1 TRBV10-2 TGCGCCAGCAGGTTAGCGGGAGCCGGTAATGAGCAGTTCTTC CASRLAGAGNEQFF
NA NA TRBJ1-5 TRBV7-2 TGTGCCAGCAGCTTATTGGACGGGGGAGGGCAGCCCCAGCATTTT CASSLLDGGGQPQHF
NA TRBD1 TRBJ2-7 TRBV10-3 TGTGCCATCAGTCCGGGACAGGGACCCGAGCAGTACTTC CAISPGQGPEQYF
NA TRBD1 TRBJ2-5 TRBV15 TGTGCCACCAGCCGAGGGGGCGGCGAGACCCAGTACTTC CATSRGGGETQYF
few NA TRBJ2-3 TRBV7-2 TGTGCCAGCAGCCGGGGCCGAGTTGGGACGCAGTATTTT CASSRGRVGTQYF
NA NA TRBJ2-7 TRBV2 TGTGCCAGCAGTGTGGACAGTTTCTCCTACGAGCAGTACTTC CASSVDSFSYEQYF
NA NA TRBJ1-1 TRBV9 TGTGCCAGCAGCTCCCGCATTGTGAACACTGAAGCTTTCTTT CASSSRIVNTEAFF
NA NA TRBJ2-1 TRBV5-1 TGCGCCAGCAGCTCGGACTCTCAAAATGAGCAGTTCTTC CASSSDSQNEQFF
NA NA TRBJ1-2 TRBV2 TGTGCCAGCATTCAGTTTAGTTACGGCTACACCTTC CASIQFSYGYTF
NA TRBD1 TRBJ1-2 TRBV29-1 TGCAGTGGGATCGGGACAGGGGGGGAAGGCTACACCTTC CSGIGTGGEGYTF
NA NA TRBJ1-1 TRBV25-1 TGTGCCAGCAGTGATCCGGGGGTGACCACTGAAGCTTTCTTT CASSDPGVTTEAFF
NA NA TRBJ1-2 TRBV6-6 TGTGCCAGTAGGGACACCGCTCGGGGCTACACCTTC CASRDTARGYTF
once NA TRBJ2-7 TRBV16 TGTGCCAGCAGCCCCTTGGAGGGTTACTACGAGCAGTACTTC CASSPLEGYYEQYF
few NA TRBJ2-1 TRBV3-1 TGTGCCAGCAGCCACCGGGGGACCTACAATGAGCAGTTCTTC CASSHRGTYNEQFF
NA NA TRBJ2-5 TRBV29-1 TGCAGCGGGATACTAGAAGCGGAGACCCAGTACTTC CSGILEAETQYF
once TRBD2 TRBJ2-4 TRBV4-1 TGCGCCAGCAGCCCGGGACTAGCGGGAGGAAGGGGCAAAAACATTCAGTACTTC CASSPGLAGGRGKNIQYF
NA NA TRBJ1-5 TRBV14 TGTGCCAGCGAACATAGGGTTGGCAATCAGCCCCAGCATTTT CASEHRVGNQPQHF
NA NA TRBJ2-2 TRBV12-3/TRBV12-4 TGTGCCAGCAGTTTAGGCAGTTTTCAAGGGGAGCTGTTTTTT CASSLGSFQGELFF
NA NA TRBJ2-3 TRBV29-1 TGCAGCGCACGCACTTGGGATACGCAGTATTTT CSARTWDTQYF
few NA TRBJ2-4 TRBV5-1 TGCGCCAGCAGCTCGAAGGTCTTCGAGGTGAAAGCCAAAAACATTCAGTACTTC CASSSKVFEVKAKNIQYF
NA NA TRBJ2-7 TRBV29-1 TGCAGCGTTGGGGCGGGTCGCTACGAGCAGTACTTC CSVGAGRYEQYF
NA NA TRBJ2-7 TRBV6-5 TGTGCCAGCAAATCGGGCAGATCGACCTACGAGCAGTACTTC CASKSGRSTYEQYF
NA NA TRBJ2-7 TRBV10-3 TGTGCCATCAGTGAACAGTCCACCTACGAGCAGTACTTC CAISEQSTYEQYF
NA TRBD2 TRBJ2-5 TRBV20-1 TGCAGTGCTCCCCCCGGGGCTAGCGGAAACCAAGAGACCCAGTACTTC CSAPPGASGNQETQYF
NA TRBD1 TRBJ2-5 TRBV5-6 TGTGCCAGCAGCTGGGACAGGGGGCGAGAGACCCAGTACTTC CASSWDRGRETQYF
NA TRBD2 TRBJ2-3 TRBV12-3/TRBV12-4 TGTGCCAGCAGCCTCTGGGCGGGGGGTACAACAGATACGCAGTATTTT CASSLWAGGTTDTQYF
NA TRBD2 TRBJ2-1 TRBV11-2 TGTGCCAGCAGCTTACATACCGGGAGGGCCAGAAGGAATGAGCAGTTCTTC CASSLHTGRARRNEQFF
NA NA TRBJ2-3 TRBV7-2 TGTGCCAGCAGCTTAATTGGGCTCACAGATACGCAGTATTTT CASSLIGLTDTQYF
NA NA TRBJ2-5 TRBV14 TGTGCCAGCAGCCAAGGGCGTGGGCAGAAGTACCAAGAGACCCAGTACTTC CASSQGRGQKYQETQYF
few TRBD1 TRBJ2-1 TRBV24-1 TGTGCCACCAGTGATCCGGGACAGGGGAATGAGCAGTTCTTC CATSDPGQGNEQFF
NA NA TRBJ2-1 TRBV27 TGTGCCAGCAGTTCCAGGACGGTCTACAATGAGCAGTTCTTC CASSSRTVYNEQFF
few NA TRBJ2-3 TRBV12-3/TRBV12-4 TGTGCCAGCAACTGGGCCAGCACAGATACGCAGTATTTT CASNWASTDTQYF
few TRBD1 TRBJ2-7 TRBV20-1 TGCAGTGCTATTACAGGGGCTGGCTACGAGCAGTACTTC CSAITGAGYEQYF
NA NA TRBJ2-7 TRBV12-3/TRBV12-4 TGTGCCAGCAGCAAACAGGGACTCTACGAGCAGTACTTC CASSKQGLYEQYF
once TRBD2 TRBJ2-2 TRBV7-9 TGTGCCAGCAGCATTCTAGCGGGGGCCGGCACCGGGGAGCTGTTTTTT CASSILAGAGTGELFF
NA NA TRBJ1-6 TRBV30 TGTGCCTGGAGTGTAGCGGGGCCCAGAAATTCACCCCTCCACTTT CAWSVAGPRNSPLHF
NA NA TRBJ2-7 TRBV7-2 TGCGCCAGCAGCTTAGGGTTCGAAACCTACGAGCAGTACTTC CASSLGFETYEQYF
NA NA TRBJ1-2 TRBV10-3 TGTGCCATCTCCGAGGGGCCGGCTAACTACGGCTACACCTTC CAISEGPANYGYTF
once NA TRBJ2-7 TRBV29-1 TGCAGCGTTGAGTCGACAGGCAGCTCCTACGAGCAGTACTTC CSVESTGSSYEQYF
NA TRBD1 TRBJ1-1 TRBV5-1 TGCGCCAGCAGATTCGACAGGGGGCTATTGAACACTGAAGCTTTCTTT CASRFDRGLLNTEAFF
NA TRBD2 TRBJ2-6 TRBV18 TGTGCCAGCTCCCAAGGGACTAGCGAGTTTAGGGCCAACGTCCTGACTTTC CASSQGTSEFRANVLTF
NA NA TRBJ1-2 TRBV6-1 TGTGCCAGCAGTTCGGGACGGGGGGCGAGTGGCTACACCTTC CASSSGRGASGYTF
NA TRBD2 TRBJ2-5 TRBV6-2/TRBV6-3 TGTGCGGGAGGTGTAGCGGGGGCCCAGTACTTC CAGGVAGAQYF
NA NA TRBJ2-3 TRBV7-9 TGTGCCAGCAGCCCCACGAGCAGGGCTCTCACAGATACGCAGTATTTT CASSPTSRALTDTQYF
few NA TRBJ2-7 TRBV7-9 TGTGCCAGCAGCAATTTGGGCTTCTCCTACGAGCAGTACTTC CASSNLGFSYEQYF